Following are 12 T cell receptor beta chains from one sample sequenced in a study of CD8+ T cells in alopecia areata. RNA was isolated and reverse transcribed to cDNA, the sequencing template. Data came from immunoSEQ multiplex PCR; TCRdb stores just in-frame clones and leaves some out. The sample lists 12,000 or so clones; 60% were seen once. Punch biopsies of lesional scalp, plus peripheral blood, were taken from alopecia areata patients. Sequencing input: skin. These receptors originate from a human donor with alopecia areata.

This clone was found once. V is TRBV28 and J is TRBJ2-3; 10 bases agree with TRBD2. This CDR3 contains 15 residues. Trimming at V came to 6 bases and at J to 6 bases, leaving 9 bases not matched to a gene. Germline V gene data show CDR1 as MDHEN and CDR2 as SYDVKM. The CDR3 bases are TGTGCCAGCAGATCTGGGACTAGCGAGGTGGATACGCAGTATTTT. Translation: CASRSGTSEVDTQYF.

Remarks on this clone: A read error may produce the germline difference seen at one junction end. CDR3 DNA: TGTGTCAGCTCGTACGATACAGATACGCAGTATTTT. Amino acids: CVSSYDTDTQYF. The chain is built from TRBV18 and TRBJ2-3; D ambiguous. The CDR3 is made up of 12 amino acids. CDR1 is KGHSH, CDR2 LQKENI, per germline.

The chain employs TRBV7-6 and TRBJ2-2; 13 nucleotides agree with TRBD2. The CDR3 has 17 residues. Germline CDR1 reads SGHVS; CDR2 reads FNYEAQ. V shed 5 bases and J 4 bases; nucleotides not matched to a gene: 7. Here the CDR3 DNA reads TGTGCCAGCAGCCGAATCCGGACTAGCGGGAGCACCGGGGAGCTGTTTTTT. Protein sequence: CASSRIRTSGSTGELFF.

V is TRBV28 and J is TRBJ2-4; D gene ambiguous. The CDR3 is made up of 12 amino acids. V dropped 5 bases and J dropped 0 bases, with 2 bases sitting between them. Germline-derived CDR1 and CDR2 are MDHEN and SYDVKM. The CDR3 bases are TGTGCCAGCAGTATAGCCAAAAACATTCAGTACTTC. It is translated as CASSIAKNIQYF.

This clone showed up just a few times. This chain connects TRBV5-4 to TRBJ1-4; D gene unclear. Germline lookup yields CDR1 SGHNT and CDR2 YYREEE (reference sequence). Trimming pared 4 bases from V and 0 bases from J, leaving 10 bases between. The CDR3 has 15 residues. In DNA form, the CDR3 reads TGTGCCAGCAGCCAAGATAAATCAACTAATGAAAAACTGTTTTTT. Amino acid sequence: CASSQDKSTNEKLFF.

The chain uses TRBV5-1 and TRBJ1-3; 12 bases map to TRBD1. Germline V lookup: CDR1 SGHRS, CDR2 YFSETQ. The CDR3 totals 16 residues. The J segment lost 4 bases and the V segment lost 3 bases, leaving 5 bases of the junction unmatched. Here the CDR3 reads CASSSGQGAGGNTIYF. The CDR3 DNA reads TGCGCCAGCAGCTCGGGACAGGGGGCAGGAGGAAACACCATATATTTT.

The chain uses TRBV27 and TRBJ1-1; D possibly corresponds to TRBD1 (5 bases). The CDR3 is 16 residues long. Germline V lookup: CDR1 MNHEY, CDR2 SMNVEV (reference sequence). Trimming took 3 bases from V and 2 from J, leaving 16 bases between them. CDR3 sequence reads: CASSLQRGRLNTEAFF. CDR3 bases: TGTGCCAGCAGTTTGCAGCGGGGCAGGCTAAACACTGAAGCTTTCTTT.

V is TRBV27 and J is TRBJ2-1; D might be TRBD1 (5 bases). The germline V gene has CDR1 MNHEY and CDR2 SMNVEV (reference sequence). This CDR3 region has 16 residues. The ends were cut back, 6 bases at V and 0 bases at J, with 15 bases in the middle. CDR3 DNA: TGTGCCAGCAGCTCGTTTGGTCAGGGCTCCTACAATGAGCAGTTCTTC. This gives the protein CASSSFGQGSYNEQFF.

The chain carries TRBV27 and TRBJ2-2; 8 nucleotides align to TRBD1. The CDR3 contains 15 residues. Germline loops: CDR1 MNHEY, CDR2 SMNVEV (reference sequence). V lost 5 bases and J lost 9; bases outside the gene matches: 11. CDR3 nucleotides: TGTGCCAGCAGTCCAAGGACAGGGAGTGGTTGGGAGCTGTTTTTT. This encodes CASSPRTGSGWELFF.

The chain combines TRBV28 with TRBJ1-1, with unresolved D. Germline V gives CDR1 MDHEN, CDR2 SYDVKM. V was trimmed by 6 bases and J by 1 base, leaving 9 bases between them. CDR3 size: 13 residues. Here the CDR3 reads CASSPEKNTEAFF. In nucleotides, the CDR3 is TGTGCCAGCAGCCCCGAAAAGAACACTGAAGCTTTCTTT.

V and J are TRBV10-2 and TRBJ1-3; D perhaps matches TRBD1 (5 bases). Trimming shortened V by 0 bases and J by 0 bases, and 21 bases separated the two germline ends. The CDR3 totals 20 residues. Per the germline V gene, CDR1 is WSHSY and CDR2 is SAAADI. CDR3 coding DNA: TGCGCCAGCAGTGAGTCGAATCAAGGGGCAGGCTCTTACTCTGGAAACACCATATATTTT. Its translation is CASSESNQGAGSYSGNTIYF.

This clone appeared a few times. The chain couples TRBV29-1 to TRBJ2-3, with D perhaps matching TRBD2 (6 bases). Germline-derived CDR1 and CDR2 are SQVTM and ANQGSEA. V gave up 7 bases and J gave up 6 bases, with 17 bases separating them. The CDR3 is 13 amino acids. CDR3 bases: TGCAGCGGGTGGACTACTCGGGCTGATACGCAGTATTTT. The encoded protein is CSGWTTRADTQYF.